Listed below are T cell receptor beta chains from one sample, sequenced in a study of CD8+CD57+ T cells in acquired aplastic anemia. MiXCR, applied by TCRdb to the reads, yields one record per CDR3 protein. The data contain around 500,000 distinct CDR3 sequences, more than 25% of them singletons. What was sequenced was sorted CD4+, CD8+, or CD8+CD57+ T cells (not recorded which) from PBMCs. The receptor source for this set is a human donor with aplastic anemia. The CDR3 runs from the conserved cysteine through the conserved F or W. The listing skips clone size in some rows; elsewhere it reads once, few, many or a size class.

clone size	V gene	J gene	CDR3 length	CDR3 protein
-	TRBV30	TRBJ2-2	13	CAWSARVGGELFF
-	TRBV10-1	TRBJ1-5	17	CASSESYTAYSNQPQHF
-	TRBV5-1	TRBJ1-2	15	CASSPWTGGNYGYTF
-	TRBV28	TRBJ1-2	13	CASRGDSGYGYTF
many	TRBV19	TRBJ2-6	16	CASSTTTLSGANVLTF
many	TRBV24-1	TRBJ2-1	16	CATSDLRQNRHNEQFF
few	TRBV12-3/TRBV12-4	TRBJ2-1	15	CASGDRRTNYNEQFF
-	TRBV12-3/TRBV12-4	TRBJ1-1	15	CASSPRQIMNTEAFF
few	TRBV2	TRBJ2-7	14	CASSPGGRNYEQYF
-	TRBV19	TRBJ1-2	12	CASTPTGVGYTF
many	TRBV10-3	TRBJ1-6	14	CASRPTGQGSPLHF
many	TRBV2	TRBJ1-2	13	CASSGQPYYGYTF
-	TRBV28	TRBJ1-1	14	CASSFRGRRTEAFF
-	TRBV6-2/TRBV6-3	TRBJ1-4	15	CASYPATASNEKLFF
few	TRBV10-3	TRBJ1-1	14	CASNPGGANTEAFF
few	TRBV20-1	TRBJ2-5	17	CSAPPAEGVPRGETQYF
-	TRBV7-9	TRBJ1-6	14	CASGSAGENSPLHF
-	TRBV6-1	-	15	CASTGTSGALGEQYF
few	TRBV4-2	TRBJ1-3	16	CASSPSGMGYGNTIYF
-	TRBV10-2	TRBJ1-2	14	CASSEDRVGGGYTF
many	TRBV10-2	TRBJ1-2	12	CATADPGSSYTF
-	TRBV14	TRBJ2-1	15	CASSRPGLAVDEQFF
many	TRBV24-1	TRBJ1-2	13	CATSSPADYGYTF
many	TRBV7-8	TRBJ2-5	14	CASSLLTAQETQYF
few	TRBV25-1	TRBJ2-7	14	CASSLVAGSYEQYF
few	TRBV30	TRBJ1-2	14	CAWSVRQGDYGYTF
-	TRBV10-3	TRBJ2-7	13	CAIRLSGVGEQYF
many	TRBV15	TRBJ2-4	17	CATSPQGSALAKNIQYF
many	TRBV12-3/TRBV12-4	TRBJ2-7	15	CASSHSGQGTAEQYF
-	TRBV27	TRBJ2-1	15	CASSPRDFTYNEQFF
many	TRBV4-3	TRBJ1-6	15	CASSQERTGDSPLHF
-	TRBV20-1	-	17	CSASSLNAGRQQETQYF
-	TRBV9	TRBJ2-2	16	CASSFPRRGNTGELFF
many	TRBV5-1	TRBJ1-2	15	CASSQGDRETYGYTF
-	TRBV5-6	TRBJ1-1	16	CASSLLVGRLNTEAFF
-	TRBV10-3	TRBJ1-4	15	CAISYSGPGSEKLFF
few	TRBV10-3	TRBJ1-1	14	CATDPSGTIMEAFF
many	TRBV7-9	TRBJ1-2	14	CASSLDGGLDGYTF
few	TRBV3-1	TRBJ1-2	15	CASSQVGSADYGYTF
-	TRBV6-1	TRBJ2-7	16	CASSDARTGVSYEQYF
many	TRBV20-1	TRBJ2-7	11	CSARIVHEQYF
-	TRBV25-1	TRBJ1-1	15	CASSRLQGAPTEAFF
-	TRBV9	TRBJ1-5	15	CASSAGQLSNQPQHF
many	TRBV5-1	TRBJ1-2	13	CASSLQDYHGYTF
-	TRBV12-3/TRBV12-4	TRBJ1-1	18	CASSPARALEGEITEAFF
-	TRBV3-1	TRBJ1-1	12	CASSPLGAGAFF
many	TRBV9	TRBJ2-4	12	CASGGAGNIQYF
many	TRBV24-1	TRBJ2-1	16	CATSDFGTSGTNEQFF
-	TRBV19	TRBJ2-1	14	CASSIAGGLNEQFF
-	TRBV25-1	TRBJ2-7	18	CASSYSIREGFGPYEQYF
-	TRBV12-3/TRBV12-4	TRBJ1-1	15	CASTPGQVGSTEAFF
many	TRBV9	TRBJ1-1	14	CASSVGPENTEAFF
-	TRBV25-1	TRBJ2-7	13	CARLGQGGNGQYF
-	TRBV5-1	TRBJ2-2	15	CASSYGQFDTGELFF
once	TRBV6-5	TRBJ2-7	16	CAISYSSPGVHYEQYF